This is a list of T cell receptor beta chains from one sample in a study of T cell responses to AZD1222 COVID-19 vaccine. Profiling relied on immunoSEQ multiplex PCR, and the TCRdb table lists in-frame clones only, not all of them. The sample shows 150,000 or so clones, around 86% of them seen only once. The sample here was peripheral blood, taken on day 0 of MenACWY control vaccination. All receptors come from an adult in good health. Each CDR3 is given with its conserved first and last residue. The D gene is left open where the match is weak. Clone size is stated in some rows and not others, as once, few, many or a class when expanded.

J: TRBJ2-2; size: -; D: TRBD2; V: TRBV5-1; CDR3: CASSLSLAGGRVGELFF; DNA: TGCGCCAGCAGCTTGTCACTAGCGGGGGGCCGGGTCGGGGAGCTGTTTTTT
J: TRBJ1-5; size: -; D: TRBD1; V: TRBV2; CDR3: CAGGQDLNQPQHF; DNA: TGTGCCGGGGGACAGGACTTAAATCAGCCCCAGCATTTT
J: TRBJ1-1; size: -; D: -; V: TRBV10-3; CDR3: CAIKGTAKVNTEAFF; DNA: TGTGCCATCAAAGGGACCGCCAAGGTGAACACTGAAGCTTTCTTT
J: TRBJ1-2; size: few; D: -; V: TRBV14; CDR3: CASSPGAGRISGYTF; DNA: TGTGCCAGCAGCCCCGGTGCAGGGAGGATAAGTGGCTACACCTTC
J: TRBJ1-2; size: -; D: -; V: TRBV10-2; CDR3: CASSYALEGNYGYTF; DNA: TGCGCCAGCAGTTATGCCCTCGAGGGGAACTATGGCTACACCTTC
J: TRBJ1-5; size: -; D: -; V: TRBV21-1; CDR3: CASSKGDQPQHF; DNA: TGTGCCAGCAGCAAAGGGGATCAGCCCCAGCATTTT
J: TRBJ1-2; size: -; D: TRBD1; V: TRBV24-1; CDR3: CATSDPPGQGADATGYTF; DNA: TGTGCCACCAGTGACCCTCCAGGACAGGGGGCGGACGCGACTGGCTACACCTTC
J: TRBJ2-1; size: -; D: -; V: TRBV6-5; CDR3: CASSRLRNNEQFF; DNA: TGTGCCAGCAGTCGTTTGCGGAACAATGAGCAGTTCTTC
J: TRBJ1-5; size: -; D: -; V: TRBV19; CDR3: CASSIDRARNQPQHF; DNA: TGTGCCAGTAGTATAGATCGGGCTCGCAATCAGCCCCAGCATTTT
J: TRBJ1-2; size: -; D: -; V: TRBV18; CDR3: CASSPRDGQHYGYTF; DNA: TGTGCCAGCTCACCACGGGACGGACAGCACTATGGCTACACCTTC
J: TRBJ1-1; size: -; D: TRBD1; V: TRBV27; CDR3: CASSWTGNTEAFF; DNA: TGTGCCAGCAGTTGGACAGGGAACACTGAAGCTTTCTTT
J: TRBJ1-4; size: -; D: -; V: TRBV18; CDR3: CASSPATNEKLFF; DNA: TGTGCCAGCTCACCAGCAACTAATGAAAAACTGTTTTTT
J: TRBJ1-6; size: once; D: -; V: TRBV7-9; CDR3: CASSSSGNSPLHF; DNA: TGTGCCAGCAGCTCCTCAGGGAATTCACCCCTCCACTTT
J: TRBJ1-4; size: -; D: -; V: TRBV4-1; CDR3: CASSRAVNEKLFF; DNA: TGCGCCAGCAGCCGGGCTGTAAATGAAAAACTGTTTTTT
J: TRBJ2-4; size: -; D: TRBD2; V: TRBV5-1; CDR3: CASSLSAMVAGSGAKNIQYF; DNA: TGCGCCAGCAGCTTGAGTGCCATGGTAGCGGGATCGGGAGCCAAAAACATTCAGTACTTC
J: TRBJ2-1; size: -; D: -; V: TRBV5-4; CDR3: CASSSGRGDYNEQFF; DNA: TGTGCCAGCAGCTCCGGGCGAGGAGATTACAATGAGCAGTTCTTC
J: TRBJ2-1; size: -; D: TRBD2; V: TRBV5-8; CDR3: CASSDTSGAHQQFF; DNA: TGTGCCAGCAGCGACACTAGCGGGGCGCATCAGCAGTTCTTC
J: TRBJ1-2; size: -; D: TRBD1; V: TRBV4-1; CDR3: CASSQSGQGRGGYTF; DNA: TGCGCCAGCAGCCAATCGGGACAGGGGAGGGGTGGCTACACCTTC
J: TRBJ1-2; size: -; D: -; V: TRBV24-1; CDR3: CATSDSGTANYGYTF; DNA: TGTGCCACCAGTGACTCCGGGACCGCTAACTATGGCTACACCTTC
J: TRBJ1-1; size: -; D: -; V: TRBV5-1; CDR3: CASSLEWGTGTEAFF; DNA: TGCGCCAGCAGCTTGGAATGGGGCACGGGCACTGAAGCTTTCTTT
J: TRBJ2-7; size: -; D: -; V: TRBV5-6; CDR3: CASSLRASEQYF; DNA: TGTGCCAGCAGCTTGAGGGCATCCGAGCAGTACTTC
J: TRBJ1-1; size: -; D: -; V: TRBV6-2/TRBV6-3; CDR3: CASSGWSLAWNSEAFF; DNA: TGTGCCAGCAGTGGTTGGAGTTTAGCCTGGAACTCTGAAGCTTTCTTT
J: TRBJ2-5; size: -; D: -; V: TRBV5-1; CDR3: CASSLAGVSETQYF; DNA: TGCGCCAGCAGCTTGGCCGGAGTGTCAGAGACCCAGTACTTC
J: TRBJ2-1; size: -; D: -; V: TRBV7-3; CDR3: CASSLSPNNEQFF; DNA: TGTGCCAGCAGCTTAAGTCCCAACAATGAGCAGTTCTTC
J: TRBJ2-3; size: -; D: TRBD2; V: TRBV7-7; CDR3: CASSPSGGTDTQYF; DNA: TGTGCCAGCAGCCCTAGCGGGGGCACAGATACGCAGTATTTT
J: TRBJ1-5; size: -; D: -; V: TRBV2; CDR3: CASTGAGSNQPQHF; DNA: TGTGCCAGCACGGGGGCGGGGAGCAATCAGCCCCAGCATTTT
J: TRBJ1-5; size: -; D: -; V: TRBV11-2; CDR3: CASSFSGTNNQPQHF; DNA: TGTGCCAGCAGCTTTAGCGGGACTAACAATCAGCCCCAGCATTTT
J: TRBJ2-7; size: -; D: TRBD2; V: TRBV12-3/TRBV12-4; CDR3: CASRRGLANEQYF; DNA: TGTGCCAGCCGACGTGGACTAGCGAACGAGCAGTACTTC
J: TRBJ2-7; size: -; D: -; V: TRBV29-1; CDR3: CSVEARDTPANEQYF; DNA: TGCAGCGTTGAGGCGAGAGACACTCCGGCGAACGAGCAGTACTTC
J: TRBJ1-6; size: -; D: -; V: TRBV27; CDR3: CASSHDDSNSPLHF; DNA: TGTGCCAGCAGCCATGACGACAGCAATTCACCCCTCCACTTT
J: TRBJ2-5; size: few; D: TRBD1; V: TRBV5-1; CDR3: CASRSTGVETQYF; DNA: TGCGCCAGCAGGTCCACAGGGGTGGAGACCCAGTACTTC
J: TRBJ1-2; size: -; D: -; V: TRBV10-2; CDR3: CASSEMEGGGYTF; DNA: TGCGCCAGCAGTGAGATGGAGGGTGGTGGCTACACCTTC
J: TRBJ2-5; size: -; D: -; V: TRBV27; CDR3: CASSLSPMETQYF; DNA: TGTGCCAGCAGTTTATCCCCGATGGAGACCCAGTACTTC
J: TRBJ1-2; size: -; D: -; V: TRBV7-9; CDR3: CASSSDRFGYTF; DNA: TGTGCCAGCAGCTCCGACAGGTTTGGCTACACCTTC
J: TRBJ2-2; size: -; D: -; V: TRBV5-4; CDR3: CASSLGLTGELFF; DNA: TGTGCCAGCAGCTTAGGACTAACCGGGGAGCTGTTTTTT
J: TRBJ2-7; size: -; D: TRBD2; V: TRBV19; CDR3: CASSMGRGGEQYF; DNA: TGTGCCAGTAGTATGGGACGGGGGGGCGAGCAGTACTTC
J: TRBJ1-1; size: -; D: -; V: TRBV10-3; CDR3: CAISGQTDTEAFF; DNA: TGTGCCATCAGTGGACAGACGGACACTGAAGCTTTCTTT
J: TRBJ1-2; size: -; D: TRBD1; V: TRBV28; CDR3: CASRTGGGGYTF; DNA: TGTGCCAGCAGGACAGGGGGTGGCGGCTACACCTTC
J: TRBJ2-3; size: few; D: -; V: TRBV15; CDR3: CATSRGGIQDTDTQYF; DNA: TGTGCCACCAGCAGAGGTGGGATCCAGGATACAGATACGCAGTATTTT
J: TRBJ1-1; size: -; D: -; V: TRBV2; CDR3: CASSPRVYTEAFF; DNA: TGTGCCAGCAGTCCCCGGGTCTACACTGAAGCTTTCTTT
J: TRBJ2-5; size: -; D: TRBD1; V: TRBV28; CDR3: CASSPDRAGWETQYF; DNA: TGTGCCAGCAGTCCAGACAGGGCGGGTTGGGAGACCCAGTACTTC
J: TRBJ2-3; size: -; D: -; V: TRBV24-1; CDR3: CATSGGNTDTQYF; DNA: TGTGCCACCAGTGGGGGGAACACAGATACGCAGTATTTT
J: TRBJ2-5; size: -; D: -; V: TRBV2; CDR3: CASSEGRVQETQYF; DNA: TGTGCCAGCAGTGAAGGGAGGGTTCAAGAGACCCAGTACTTC
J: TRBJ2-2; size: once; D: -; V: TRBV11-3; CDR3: CASSSRTGTGELFF; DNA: TGTGCCAGCAGCTCCCGGACTGGCACCGGGGAGCTGTTTTTT
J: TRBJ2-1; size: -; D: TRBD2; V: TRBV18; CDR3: CASSPGTSGSYNEQFF; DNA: TGTGCCAGCTCACCCGGGACTAGCGGCTCCTACAATGAGCAGTTCTTC
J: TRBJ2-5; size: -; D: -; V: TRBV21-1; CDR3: CASGGQREETQYF; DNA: TGTGCCAGCGGGGGCCAAAGGGAAGAGACCCAGTACTTC
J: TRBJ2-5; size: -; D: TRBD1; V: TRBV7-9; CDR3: CASSPGVDRVGTQYF; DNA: TGTGCCAGCAGCCCAGGGGTAGACAGGGTCGGGACCCAGTACTTC
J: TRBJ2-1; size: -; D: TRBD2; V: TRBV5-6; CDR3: CASSLATSGGAYNEQFF; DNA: TGTGCCAGCAGCCTGGCAACTAGCGGGGGGGCTTACAATGAGCAGTTCTTC
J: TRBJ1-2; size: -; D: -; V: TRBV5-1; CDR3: CASSPEGDGIYGYTF; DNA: TGCGCCAGCAGCCCGGAGGGAGACGGGATCTATGGCTACACCTTC
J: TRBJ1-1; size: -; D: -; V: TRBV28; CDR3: CASTLREGYGTEAFF; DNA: TGTGCCAGCACCCTTAGAGAGGGATACGGCACTGAAGCTTTCTTT
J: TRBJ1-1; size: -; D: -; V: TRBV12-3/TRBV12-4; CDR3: CASSGGGTPEAFF; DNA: TGTGCCAGCAGCGGCGGGGGGACCCCTGAAGCTTTCTTT
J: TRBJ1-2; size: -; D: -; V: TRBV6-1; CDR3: CASSDGRALANYGYTF; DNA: TGTGCCAGCAGTGATGGCAGGGCTTTAGCTAACTATGGCTACACCTTC
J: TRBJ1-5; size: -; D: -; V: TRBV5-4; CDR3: CASSLEPNQPQHF; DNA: TGTGCCAGCAGCTTGGAACCTAATCAGCCCCAGCATTTT
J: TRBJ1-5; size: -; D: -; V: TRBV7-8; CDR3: CASRIGINSNQPQHF; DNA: TGTGCCAGCAGAATCGGGATAAATAGCAATCAGCCCCAGCATTTT
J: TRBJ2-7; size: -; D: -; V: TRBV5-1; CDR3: CASSDPGSTLEQYF; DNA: TGCGCCAGCAGCGACCCGGGCTCAACTCTCGAGCAGTACTTC
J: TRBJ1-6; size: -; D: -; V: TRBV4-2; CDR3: CASSQDTAALAGSPLHF; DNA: TGTGCCAGCAGCCAAGATACAGCTGCCTTGGCGGGCTCACCCCTCCACTTT
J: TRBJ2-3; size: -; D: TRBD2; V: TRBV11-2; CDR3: CASSLQPSGGRTDTQYF; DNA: TGTGCCAGCAGCTTACAACCTAGCGGGGGGCGCACAGATACGCAGTATTTT
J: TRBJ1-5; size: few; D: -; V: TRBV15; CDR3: CATSLGGIGQPQHF; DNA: TGTGCCACCAGTCTCGGGGGGATCGGTCAGCCCCAGCATTTT
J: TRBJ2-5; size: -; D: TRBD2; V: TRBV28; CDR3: CASRRTSGEQETQYF; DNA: TGTGCCAGCAGACGGACTAGCGGGGAACAAGAGACCCAGTACTTC
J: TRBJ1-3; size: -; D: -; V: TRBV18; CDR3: CASSPWEAGNTIYF; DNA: TGTGCCAGCTCACCATGGGAAGCGGGAAACACCATATATTTT